This TCR beta chain was recorded in a study of glioma-infiltrating T cells after dendritic cell vaccination (dated by TCRdb to 2016 to 2017). In the study overall: Of the roughly 15 glioblastoma patients in the cohort, all drawn from Phase I and II dendritic cell vaccination trials, 9 were newly diagnosed and 6 had recurrent disease. The vaccine was prepared from monocyte-derived dendritic cells that were cultured for roughly seven days with IL-4 and GM-CSF and then pulsed overnight with autologous tumor lysate. Between about 2003 and 2013, patients were given autologous tumor lysate-pulsed dendritic cell vaccination. Deep sequencing of TCR beta CDR3 regions was used to quantify tumor-infiltrating lymphocyte content and compare tumor and blood repertoires in dendritic cell-vaccinated glioblastoma patients. Survival after dendritic cell vaccination was correlated with TCR sequencing metrics, including TIL content and tumor-blood repertoire overlap. Each patient was given three intradermal dendritic cell vaccine injections, spaced two weeks apart, in the arm below the axilla.

Study-wide conclusions, independent of this receptor: The cohort was small and heterogeneous, with few patients having full blood and tumor sets and even fewer initial-recurrent tumor pairs. Higher estimated pretreatment TIL content predicted longer time to progression and overall survival after dendritic cell vaccination. The response model built on TCR overlap across three groups was characterized as speculative, with prospective validation still needed. No direct relationship between TCR clonality and survival was found, suggesting that a diverse polyclonal response may matter.

The germline V gene encodes CDR1 MNHNY and CDR2 SVGAGI (reference sequence). The junction carries 16 bases between V and J, which are trimmed by 7 bases and 0 bases respectively. From the cysteine through the phenylalanine, the CDR3 covers 16 amino acids. Just the 48-base CDR3 DNA is kept, in frame starting at base 1. Selection of patients required sufficient residual fresh-frozen tumor tissue and over two years of available survival data. An isocitrate dehydrogenase mutation was not carried by any of the glioblastoma patients, although molecular status was otherwise variable. PBMC were collected before vaccination, two weeks after the third vaccination, and at tumor progression if tumor progression occurred. The Qiagen DNeasy Blood extraction Kit was used for extraction of genomic DNA. About this clone itself: No antigen is known for it. Within one base of it there is no much larger clone, and no base qualities were kept.

TCRB CDR3 regions were amplified from 2 ug genomic DNA, or all available DNA if less, using the immunoSEQ assay. For multiplex PCR, 60 forward primers for TCR V beta segments and 13 reverse primers for J beta segments were used. To estimate the number of reads per starting template, synthetic control templates were added to each sample at limiting dilution. The Illumina HiSeq System generated 87 bp sequencing reads. On the authors' methods: To remove PCR and sequencing errors, closely related sequences were merged with a nearest neighbor algorithm. TCR overlap was measured as the percentage of unique tumor TCR beta sequences that were also present in the peripheral blood of the same patient. Imported from immuneACCESS, the table was reduced by TCRdb to in-frame sequences with V and J called. These copies leave out some clones; in studies compared against another copy, an unresolved V gene accounts for under half, and the cause of the remainder is not known. That table is the source of V, J and clone size, and D and trimming were worked out from the DNA. For this sample there are about 82,000 clones; approximately 90% appear just once. Of the sample, more than 3% is held by the ten largest clones.

The receptor chain draws on TRBV6-6 and TRBJ1-3; TRBD1 is a possible D gene, resting on 6 matching bases. The receptor was derived from a human donor with glioblastoma. The source was blood, collected before dendritic cell vaccination. The CDR3 has the sequence CASTPSGAPSGNTIYF. At the DNA level, the sequence is TGTGCCAGCACACCCTCAGGGGCCCCCTCTGGAAACACCATATATTTT.